This T cell receptor (beta chain) was obtained from a study of Graves' ophthalmopathy and Graves' hyperthyroidism. The CDR3 has 14 residues. V dropped 1 base and J dropped 6 bases, with 12 bases sitting between them. The germline CDR1 and CDR2 sequences are SEHNR and FQNEAQ (reference sequence). Moderate-to-severe activity, with CAS ≥3, NOSPECS ≥4 and duration under 3 months, characterized the donors with ophthalmopathy. This clonotype was seen at least ten times. Its antigen is still unknown. TCR beta CDR3 regions were amplified from RNA transcripts. The workflow started with a first-round RT-PCR run with HTBI primers and then moved on to a second-round multiplex PCR. TCRdb re-analysed the multiplex PCR reads in MiXCR, keeping a single row per CDR3 protein. The repertoire holds fewer than 400,000 distinct CDR3 sequences, with about 18% as singletons. Whole-study results and caveats: Classification of ophthalmopathy versus stable hyperthyroidism by a 13-signature model yielded approximately 90% sensitivity and around 77% specificity.

This clonotype originated in a woman under 30 with Graves' ophthalmopathy. This chain connects TRBV7-9 to TRBJ1-1, with D possibly TRBD1 on 5 matching bases. The sample taken for sequencing was peripheral blood. CDR3 in amino acids: CASSLVRGSPEAFF. As DNA, the CDR3 is TGTGCCAGCAGCTTAGTTAGGGGTTCCCCTGAAGCTTTCTTT.